These 27 T cell receptor beta chains were sequenced from one sample in a study of T cell clonality in common variable immunodeficiency. TCRdb's copy holds only in-frame clones and misses some; the assay was immunoSEQ multiplex PCR. The profile covers about 47,000 clones, none occurring a single time. Sequenced sample: peripheral blood mononuclear cells. The receptors come from a person aged 18 to 69 in good health.

At least ten counts were recorded for this clone. Read data end 3 residues before the CDR3 end; the end is taken from the germline J gene. The V call is TRBV20-1, the J call TRBJ2-1, with a possible D match to TRBD1 (6 bases). This CDR3 region has 14 residues. Trimming stripped 6 bases from V and 2 bases from J, with 14 bases between. CDR1 and CDR2 (germline): DFQATT, SNEGSKA (reference sequence). This chain's CDR3 is CSAKMAGAYNEQFF. CDR3 DNA (partial): TGCAGTGCCAAGATGGCAGGGGCCTACAATGAG.

This clone was recorded at least ten times. The read terminates 3 residues before the CDR3 end, so the remaining end is supplied by the germline J gene. The J gene is TRBJ1-2, the V gene TRBV30; D unclear. V shed 4 bases and J shed 5 bases, with 14 bases lying between them. This CDR3 has 13 amino acids. CDR1 and CDR2 from the germline V gene are GTSNPN and SVGIG (reference sequence). The sequenced CDR3 bases are TGTGCCTGGAACGGTAGAGGGCCTTATGGC. This sequence encodes CAWNGRGPYG. The whole CDR3 sequence reads CAWNGRGPYGYTF. Full variable domain (remainder filled in from reference TRBV30 and TRBJ1-2): SQTIHQWPATLVQPVGSPLSLECTVEGTSNPNLYWYRQAAGRGLQLLFYSVGIGQISSEVPQNLSASRPQDRQFILSSKKLLLSDSGFYLCAWNGRGPYGYTFGSGTRLTVV.

This clone turned up a few times. The read terminates 3 residues before the CDR3 end, so the remaining end is supplied by the germline J gene. The chain couples TRBV7-9 to TRBJ1-5; a possible D gene is TRBD1 (5 bases). The CDR3 contains 15 residues. Trimming removed 1 base from V and 5 bases from J, with 12 bases in between. CDR1 SEHNR and CDR2 FQNEAQ come from the germline V gene (reference sequence). The CDR3 sequence is CASSLEGSIHQPQHF. The CDR3 bases that were read are TGTGCCAGCAGCTTAGAGGGGTCTATTCATCAGCCC.

This clone was counted many times. From the germline J gene comes the end of the CDR3, since the read stops 3 residues before it. The chain is built from TRBV5-6 and TRBJ2-5; D perhaps matches TRBD1 (5 bases). CDR3 size: 14 residues. V was shortened by 3 bases and J by 1 base, with 10 bases between the two germline ends. Germline CDR1 is SGHDT and CDR2 is YYEEEE. Incomplete CDR3 DNA: TGTGCCAGCAGCTCAGGGCCGGGCCAAGAGACC. This sequence encodes CASSSGPGQET. In full, the CDR3 is CASSSGPGQETQYF.

This clone was detected ten times or more. The observed sequence ends 3 residues before the CDR3 terminus, with the missing tail filled in from the germline J gene. The gene calls are TRBV7-6 and TRBJ2-7; D is perhaps TRBD1 (5 bases). Germline V gene lookup returns CDR1 SGHVS and CDR2 FNYEAQ. The V and J ends lost 2 bases and 3 bases respectively, with 11 bases between them. This CDR3 has 14 residues. The CDR3 spells CASSLYDRNYEQYF. The CDR3 bases that were read are TGTGCCAGCAGCTTATATGACAGAAACTACGAG.

This clone was detected ten times or more. The CDR3 extends 3 residues past the end of the read, so its final part is completed from the germline J gene. The genes are TRBV9 and TRBJ1-6; 10 nucleotides line up with TRBD1. V lost 4 bases and J lost 9; bases outside the gene matches: 10. The CDR3 loop spans 16 amino acids. Germline assignment: CDR1 SGDLS and CDR2 YYNGEE. The DNA read from the CDR3 is TGTGCCAGCAGCCCTCACGTGACAGGGGGCAGTTCACCC. Translating it yields CASSPHVTGGSSP. The full CDR3 reads CASSPHVTGGSSPLHF.

Ten or more counts support this clone. The read falls 3 residues short of the CDR3 end, and the missing part is taken from the germline J gene. The chain carries TRBV13 and TRBJ1-3, with D uncertain. This CDR3 is 13 amino acids long. Looked up from germline, CDR1 is PRHDT and CDR2 is FYEKMQ (reference sequence). The CDR3 here is CASSSRFPGTIYF. CDR3 DNA, as far as it was read: TGTGCCAGCAGCTCTCGGTTCCCAGGTACC.

This clone was seen repeatedly, ten times or more. The sequence runs out 3 residues before the end of the CDR3; the remainder is reconstructed from the germline J gene. The chain joins TRBV30 to TRBJ2-3; D gene unclear. The CDR3 consists of 13 residues. Per germline, CDR1 GTSNPN and CDR2 SVGIG (reference sequence). V was clipped by 6 bases and J by 0 bases, with 10 bases between them. CDR3 protein: CACSRSSTDTQYF. The covered CDR3 bases are TGTGCCTGCTCGCGCTCTAGCACAGATACG.

Points on this clone: The CDR3 is cut off 3 residues early in the read; its end comes from the germline J gene. This chain connects TRBV7-6 to TRBJ2-3; TRBD2 agrees at 11 bases. The germline V gene encodes CDR1 SGHVS and CDR2 FNYEAQ. This CDR3 contains 16 residues. The ends lost 2 bases at V and 3 bases at J; junction bases unmatched: 4. The CDR3 region is CASSLTSGSRTDTQYF. Incomplete CDR3 DNA: TGTGCCAGCAGCTTAACTAGCGGGAGTAGGACAGATACG.

As regards this clone: The observed sequence ends 3 residues before the CDR3 terminus, with the missing tail filled in from the germline J gene. The genes are TRBV19 and TRBJ1-5, with a possible D match to TRBD1 (6 bases). V gave up 7 bases and J gave up 0 bases, with 13 bases separating them. The CDR3 consists of 15 residues. Germline-derived CDR1 and CDR2 are LNHDA and SQIVND (reference sequence). CDR3 DNA (partial): TGTGCCAGTACCCGGACAGATTATAGCAATCAGCCC. It encodes CASTRTDYSNQP. In full, the CDR3 reads CASTRTDYSNQPQHF.

This clone was seen repeatedly, ten times or more. With the read ending 3 residues before the CDR3 end, the germline J gene is used to fill in that end. V is TRBV5-6 and J is TRBJ2-5, with TRBD1 matching 9 bases. The CDR3 is 15 residues long. Germline V gene sequence: CDR1 SGHDT, CDR2 YYEEEE. Trimming took 2 bases from V and 2 from J; bases not matched to a gene: 4. The CDR3 protein is CASSLGQGIQETQYF. The CDR3 DNA, read in part, is TGTGCCAGCAGCTTAGGACAGGGGATACAAGAGACC.

This clone has a count of ten or more. Other DNA sequences in this sample translate to the same CDR3. The DNA read from the CDR3 is TGCAGTGCTAGAGATCGGGACAGGGGATTATGGACC. Translated, it gives CSARDRDRGLWT. The complete CDR3 protein is CSARDRDRGLWTQYF. This chain joins TRBV20-1 and TRBJ2-5; 10 bases map to TRBD1. The missing CDR3 end, 3 residues past where the read stops, is filled in from the germline J gene. Germline V gene sequence: CDR1 DFQATT, CDR2 SNEGSKA (reference sequence). V shed 0 bases and J 7 bases; nucleotides not matched to a gene: 8. This CDR3 comprises 15 residues.

To note about this clone: The CDR3 end falls 3 residues outside the read, so it is completed with the germline J gene. J is TRBJ2-3 and V is TRBV7-9, with TRBD1 matching over 7 bases. The germline CDR1 and CDR2 sequences are SEHNR and FQNEAQ (reference sequence). CDR3 size: 14 residues. The V gene end was trimmed by 1 base and the J gene end by 6 bases; junction bases not matched to a gene: 4. Incomplete CDR3 DNA: TGTGCCAGCAGCTTAGAGGGGGCGCGGGATACG. Translating gives CASSLEGARDT. The CDR3 in full is CASSLEGARDTQYF.

This clone was found a few times. CDR3 sequence reads: CASSLRSSGELFF. The DNA read from the CDR3 is TGTGCCAGCAGCCTTAGATCATCCGGGGAG. The chain combines TRBV7-9 with TRBJ2-2; no clear D gene. The read falls 3 residues short of the CDR3 end, and the missing part is taken from the germline J gene. The CDR3 runs 13 residues. With 5 bases removed from V and 6 bases from J, the gap between germline ends came to 10 bases. Germline loops: CDR1 SEHNR, CDR2 FQNEAQ (reference sequence).

This clone was counted ten times or more. Coverage ceases 3 residues before the CDR3 finishes, and the germline J gene fills in the end. V is TRBV5-1 and J is TRBJ2-1, with 15 bases lining up with TRBD2. Looked up from germline, CDR1 is SGHRS and CDR2 is YFSETQ. CDR3 length: 15 amino acids. Losses at the gene ends were 3 bases for V and 6 bases for J; bases not matched to a gene: 1. The CDR3 bases that were read are TGCGCCAGCAGCTGGACTAGCGGGAGGGGCAATGAG. Protein sequence: CASSWTSGRGNE. The full CDR3 protein is CASSWTSGRGNEQFF.

Many counts were recorded for this clone. The read falls 3 residues short of the CDR3 end, and the missing part is taken from the germline J gene. The chain is built from TRBV9 and TRBJ2-3; D is tentatively TRBD1 or TRBD2 (6 bases each). Trimming cost V 0 bases and J 0 bases, with 11 bases left between them. This CDR3 is 16 amino acids long. Per the germline V gene, CDR1 is SGDLS and CDR2 is YYNGEE. The sequenced part of the CDR3 DNA is TGTGCCAGCAGCGTAGACCAGGGGAGGAGCACAGATACG. This sequence encodes CASSVDQGRSTDT. The complete CDR3 protein is CASSVDQGRSTDTQYF.

This clone was counted at least ten times. The CDR3 extends 3 residues past the end of the read, so its final part is completed from the germline J gene. This sequence joins TRBV2 and TRBJ2-1, with TRBD2 matching over 8 bases. Germline V CDR1 and CDR2: SNHLY, FYNNEI. The V and J ends lost 6 bases and 3 bases, in that order; junction bases with no gene match: 7. The CDR3 sequence is 15 residues long. Here the CDR3 reads CASSLLAVFYNEQFF. CDR3 DNA (partial): TGTGCCAGCAGCTTACTAGCGGTTTTCTACAATGAG.

This clone was recorded many times. With the read ending 3 residues before the CDR3 end, the germline J gene is used to fill in that end. This sample includes further DNA sequences coding for the same CDR3. V is TRBV30 and J is TRBJ1-5; no firm D call. The V gene lost 0 bases and the J gene lost 2 bases, with 5 bases spanning the gap. CDR1 GTSNPN and CDR2 SVGIG come from the germline V gene (reference sequence). This CDR3 contains 13 residues. The CDR3 protein is CAWSVRGNQPQHF. The part of the CDR3 DNA that was read is TGTGCCTGGAGTGTCCGGGGCAATCAGCCC.

This clone occurred many times. The CDR3 end lies 3 residues beyond the end of the read and is filled in from the germline J gene. The genes are TRBV7-3 and TRBJ1-2, with TRBD1 matching over 7 bases. The V gene end was trimmed by 5 bases and the J gene end by 0 bases; junction bases not matched to a gene: 6. Germline CDR1 reads SGHTA; CDR2 reads FQGTGA. This CDR3 has 15 residues. Incomplete CDR3 DNA: TGTGCCAGCAGCCCTACAGGGGCAGCTAACTATGGC. It is translated as CASSPTGAANYG. The whole CDR3 sequence reads CASSPTGAANYGYTF.

The sample holds many counts of this clone. The sequenced part of the CDR3 DNA is TGTGCCAGCAGTGAATACTCCACCGGGGAG. As protein: CASSEYSTGE. Given in full, the CDR3 is CASSEYSTGELFF. The chain couples TRBV6-4 to TRBJ2-2, with D unclear. The sequenced fragment ends 3 residues before the CDR3 boundary, so the rest is inferred from the germline J gene. Germline CDR1 MRHNA, CDR2 SNTAGT. Trimming removed 3 bases from V and 4 bases from J, with 6 bases in between. This CDR3 comprises 13 residues.

This clone has at least ten counts. The read gets to within 3 residues of the CDR3 end, and the germline J gene fills in the rest. The V call is TRBV30, the J call TRBJ1-2; D gene ambiguous. The V end lost 3 bases, the J end lost 0 bases, and 5 bases lay between the germline ends. Germline CDR1 reads GTSNPN; CDR2 reads SVGIG (reference sequence). The length of the CDR3 is 12 residues. CDR3 loop: CAWRRTNYGYTF. The CDR3 bases that were read are TGTGCCTGGAGGCGGACTAACTATGGC.

By share, this clone ranks as medium-sized (0.01 to 0.1%). The missing CDR3 end, 3 residues past where the read stops, is filled in from the germline J gene. This chain uses TRBV6-1 with TRBJ2-6; D perhaps matches TRBD2 (6 bases). Germline lookup yields CDR1 MNHNS and CDR2 SASEGT. V lost 3 bases to trimming and J lost 0 bases, with 6 bases between them. The CDR3 length is 15 residues. The CDR3 bases that were read are TGTGCCAGCAGTGAGGGGGGCTCTGGGGCCAACGTC. It yields the protein CASSEGGSGANV. The full CDR3 protein reads CASSEGGSGANVLTF.

This clone was counted ten times or more. The read stops 3 residues short of the end of the CDR3; the missing end is completed from the germline J gene. The V gene is TRBV2, the J gene TRBJ1-6, with a weak D call TRBD1 (6 bases). The germline V and J ends were trimmed by 6 bases and 1 base, with 10 bases remaining between them. The CDR3 length is 15 residues. From germline, CDR1 is SNHLY and CDR2 FYNNEI. The CDR3 loop reads CASSKDSSYNSPLHF. The part of the CDR3 DNA that was read is TGTGCCAGCAGCAAGGACAGTTCCTATAATTCACCC.

This clone appeared a few times. The CDR3 end is not reached by the read, which stops 3 residues before it; the germline J gene fills it in. V usage is TRBV10-2 and J usage is TRBJ1-1; 7 nucleotides line up with TRBD1. This CDR3 contains 15 residues. V lost 5 bases to trimming and J lost 0 bases; unmatched junction nucleotides: 6. Germline CDR1 reads WSHSY; CDR2 reads SAAADI. CDR3 amino acids: CASSPPDRVNTEAFF. The covered CDR3 bases are TGCGCCAGCAGTCCTCCAGACAGGGTGAACACTGAA.

This clone was counted ten times or more. The CDR3 end lies 3 residues beyond the end of the read and is filled in from the germline J gene. The rearrangement joins TRBV5-1 to TRBJ2-7; unclear D gene. The CDR3 loop spans 15 amino acids. The V gene's germline CDR1 is SGHRS and CDR2 YFSETQ. V was clipped by 0 bases and J by 2 bases, with 12 bases between them. The CDR3 loop reads CASSLGTRTAYEQYF. CDR3 bases read: TGCGCCAGCAGCTTGGGCACGCGAACTGCCTACGAG.

A few counts support this clone. The CDR3 end is not reached by the read, which stops 3 residues before it; the germline J gene fills it in. J is TRBJ2-1 and V is TRBV20-1, with 7 bases identical to TRBD2. Germline V gene data show CDR1 as DFQATT and CDR2 as SNEGSKA (reference sequence). The CDR3 runs to 15 residues. The J segment lost 8 bases and the V segment lost 0 bases, leaving 10 bases of the junction unmatched. CDR3 bases read: TGCAGTGCTAGAGACGGGGGAGGGGAGGTCGATGAG. It is translated as CSARDGGGEVDE. The entire CDR3 protein is CSARDGGGEVDEQFF.

The table lists this clone with many counts. The read comes to an end 3 residues before the CDR3 does, leaving the germline J gene to fill in the end. The chain employs TRBV30 and TRBJ1-5; 11 bases agree with TRBD1. Germline trimming cut 0 bases from V and 3 bases from J; bases unmatched to any gene: 4. The CDR3 has 16 amino acids. CDR1 GTSNPN and CDR2 SVGIG come from the germline V gene (reference sequence). Incomplete CDR3 DNA: TGTGCCTGGAGTGTAATGGGACAGGGGGACAATCAGCCC. Amino acid sequence: CAWSVMGQGDNQP. The whole CDR3 sequence is CAWSVMGQGDNQPQHF.